The 4 T cell receptor beta chains below come from one sample, sequenced in a study of post-analysis software for immune sequencing data. Their target antigens are unknown. Study results and caveats: Patients used about five TRBV segments, including TRBV5-6, TRBV5-1 and TRBV20-1, more often than controls.

Each TCR beta cDNA library carried unique molecular identifiers. From the PCR reads, TCRdb called clonotypes with MiXCR, one entry per CDR3 protein. This table holds 600,000 to 700,000 distinct CDR3 sequences, 55% to 60% found once. Sequenced input: blood. Every receptor here comes from a girl aged 2 to 10 with multiple sclerosis.

The count of this clonotype is one. The chain carries TRBV7-9 and TRBJ1-1; D unresolved. The CDR3 totals 13 residues. V was pared by 7 bases and J by 3 bases, with 12 bases between. Germline-derived CDR1 and CDR2 are SEHNR and FQNEAQ (reference sequence). This chain's CDR3 is CASIGVPYTEAFF. The CDR3 DNA sequence: TGTGCCAGCATCGGGGTCCCTTACACTGAAGCTTTCTTT.

The sample holds one count of this clonotype. The chain has TRBV20-1 and TRBJ2-1; 14 bases line up with TRBD2. Germline CDR1 is DFQATT and CDR2 is SNEGSKA (reference sequence). CDR3 length equals 18 residues. J gave up 11 bases and V 0 bases, and 15 bases lay outside the gene matches. For the CDR3, the DNA is TGCAGTGCTAGAGATCGGGTTTGGGGGACTAGCGGGAGTAATAAGCAGTTCTTC. Its translation: CSARDRVWGTSGSNKQFF.

The J gene is TRBJ1-5, the V gene TRBV20-1, with a tentative D call TRBD1 (6 bases). The CDR3 loop spans 15 amino acids. With 4 bases removed from V and 1 base from J, the gap between germline ends came to 14 bases. CDR1 DFQATT and CDR2 SNEGSKA come from the germline V gene (reference sequence). The CDR3 nucleotides are TGCAGTGCTAAAAGGGACATTGGGAGCAATCAGCCCCAGCATTTT. Translation: CSAKRDIGSNQPQHF.

This chain connects TRBV7-8 to TRBJ1-6; D is possibly TRBD1 (5 bases). CDR1 is SGHVS and CDR2 is FQNEAQ in the germline V gene. This CDR3 spans 14 amino acids. Trimming took off 1 base at V and 9 bases at J, with 10 bases between the two ends. The CDR3 sequence is CASSLGGDLSPLHF. The CDR3 nucleotides read TGTGCCAGCAGCTTAGGGGGGGATCTTTCACCCCTCCACTTT.